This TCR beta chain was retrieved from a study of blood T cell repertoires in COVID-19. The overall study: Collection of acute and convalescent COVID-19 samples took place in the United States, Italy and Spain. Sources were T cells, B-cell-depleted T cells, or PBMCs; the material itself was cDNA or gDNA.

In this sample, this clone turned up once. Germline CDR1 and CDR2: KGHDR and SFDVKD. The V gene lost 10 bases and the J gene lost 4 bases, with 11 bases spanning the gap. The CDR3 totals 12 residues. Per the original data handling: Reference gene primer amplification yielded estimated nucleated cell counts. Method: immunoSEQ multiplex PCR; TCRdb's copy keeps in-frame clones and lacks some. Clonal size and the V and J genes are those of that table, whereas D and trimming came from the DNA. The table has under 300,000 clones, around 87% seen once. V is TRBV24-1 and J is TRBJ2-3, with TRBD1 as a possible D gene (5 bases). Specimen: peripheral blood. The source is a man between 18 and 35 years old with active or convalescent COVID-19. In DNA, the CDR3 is TGTGCCACAGCCGACAGTCCAGATACGCAGTATTTT. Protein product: CATADSPDTQYF.